These 28 T cell receptor beta chains were all obtained from the same sample, sequenced in a study of shared clonotypes between healthy human individuals. TCRdb keeps only in-frame clones here, not all; method: immunoSEQ multiplex PCR. Among roughly 1,500,000 clones listed, roughly 98.5% were seen once. The sample comprised naive CD4+ T cells sorted from blood. Subset described: CD45RA+ positively selected. All receptors come from a man aged 25 to 40 in good health.

This chain joins TRBV19 and TRBJ1-4; the D is unclear. The germline gives CDR1 LNHDA, CDR2 SQIVND (reference sequence). The CDR3 has 13 residues. V was trimmed by 3 bases and J by 5 bases, leaving 7 bases between them. This chain's CDR3 is CASSIEPNEKLFF. The CDR3 region has the DNA TGTGCCAGTAGTATCGAACCGAATGAAAAACTGTTTTTT.

The chain has TRBV18 and TRBJ1-2, with 8 bases that match TRBD1. Germline-derived CDR1 and CDR2 are KGHSH and LQKENI. This CDR3 spans 14 amino acids. Trimming at V came to 3 bases and at J to 8 bases, leaving 8 bases not matched to a gene. CDR3 nucleotides: TGTGCCAGCTCACCCTCGACAGGGGCGGAAGGCTACACCTTC. Translated, it gives CASSPSTGAEGYTF.

The chain recombines TRBV7-2 with TRBJ2-3; D uncertain. CDR1 SGHTA and CDR2 FQGNSA come from the germline V gene. The germline V and J ends were trimmed by 4 bases and 4 bases, with 15 bases remaining between them. The length of the CDR3 is 15 residues. This CDR3 is CASSSNMLWPDTQYF. CDR3 DNA sequence: TGTGCCAGCAGCTCGAACATGCTGTGGCCAGATACGCAGTATTTT.

This clone came up a few times. The V and J genes are TRBV19 and TRBJ1-2; TRBD1 is a possible D gene (6 bases). Germline values: CDR1 LNHDA, CDR2 SQIVND (reference sequence). CDR3 length: 14 residues. V was cut by 9 bases and J by 3 bases, with 17 bases left in between. In DNA, the CDR3 is TGTGCCAGCCAACCTCTCGGGACATACTATGGCTACACCTTC. This gives the protein CASQPLGTYYGYTF.

As to this clone: Other DNA sequences within the sample encode an identical CDR3. V is TRBV5-1 and J is TRBJ2-3; 13 nucleotides align to TRBD2. There are 14 residues in the CDR3. Germline CDR1 reads SGHRS; CDR2 reads YFSETQ. With V trimmed by 9 bases and J by 1 base, 2 bases remained unmatched. The CDR3, as DNA: TGCGCCACCGGACTAGCGGGAGGCACAGATACGCAGTATTTT. This encodes CATGLAGGTDTQYF. Combining the CDR3 with reference TRBV5-1 and TRBJ2-3 gives the whole variable domain KAGVTQTPRYLIKTRGQQVTLSCSPISGHRSVSWYQQTPGQGLQFLFEYFSETQRNKGNFPGRFSGRQFSNSRSEMNVSTLELGDSALYLCATGLAGGTDTQYFGPGTRLTVL.

The chain has TRBV29-1 and TRBJ2-2; TRBD2 matches at 9 bases. The germline V gene encodes CDR1 SQVTM and CDR2 ANQGSEA. J lost 4 bases, V lost 6 bases, and 15 bases had no gene match. The CDR3 has 17 amino acids. CDR3 nucleotide sequence: TGCAGCGTCCCAGGGGGTAGCGGGAGCGTAGGCACCGGGGAGCTGTTTTTT. Its protein product is CSVPGGSGSVGTGELFF.

This chain joins TRBV29-1 and TRBJ1-1; 7 bases align to TRBD1. CDR1 is SQVTM, CDR2 ANQGSEA, per germline. This CDR3 has 13 residues. V trimming: 6 bases; J trimming: 1 base; junction bases outside the gene matches: 5. For the CDR3, the DNA is TGCAGCGTCTACAGGGGAGGGAACACTGAAGCTTTCTTT. It codes for CSVYRGGNTEAFF.

This chain links TRBV5-1 with TRBJ2-3; D is tentatively TRBD1 or TRBD2 (5 bases each). V lost 0 bases, J lost 1 base, and 9 bases lay in between. Germline values: CDR1 SGHRS, CDR2 YFSETQ. This CDR3 has 15 amino acids. As DNA, the CDR3 is TGCGCCAGCAGCTTGGCGGGACCAGGCACAGATACGCAGTATTTT. Residues: CASSLAGPGTDTQYF. The full variable domain, its missing parts supplied by reference TRBV5-1 and TRBJ2-3, is KAGVTQTPRYLIKTRGQQVTLSCSPISGHRSVSWYQQTPGQGLQFLFEYFSETQRNKGNFPGRFSGRQFSNSRSEMNVSTLELGDSALYLCASSLAGPGTDTQYFGPGTRLTVL.

The chain carries TRBV29-1 and TRBJ1-1; TRBD1 might be the D (5 bases). CDR3 length: 15 amino acids. Germline CDR1 reads SQVTM; CDR2 reads ANQGSEA. With 4 bases removed from V and 0 bases from J, the gap between germline ends came to 15 bases. CDR3: CSVGAGWAMNTEAFF. CDR3 sequence (DNA): TGCAGCGTTGGGGCAGGGTGGGCAATGAACACTGAAGCTTTCTTT.

V is TRBV7-9 and J is TRBJ2-1; D is possibly TRBD1 or TRBD2 (5 bases each). CDR1 is SEHNR and CDR2 is FQNEAQ in the germline V gene (reference sequence). This CDR3 has 15 amino acids. Trimming took off 5 bases at V and 8 bases at J, with 19 bases between the two ends. CDR3 DNA sequence: TGTGCCAGCAGCAGAAGGACGGGGCGGAGCGATGAGCAGTTCTTC. It specifies CASSRRTGRSDEQFF.

The chain employs TRBV7-3 and TRBJ2-3; D remains unclear. The CDR3 length is 13 residues. Trimming removed 5 bases at V and 1 base at J, with 7 bases between. The germline gives CDR1 SGHTA, CDR2 FQGTGA. The CDR3 loop reads CASSPDRTDTQYF. The CDR3, as DNA: TGTGCCAGCAGCCCGGACCGCACAGATACGCAGTATTTT. Complete variable domain (other parts from reference TRBV7-3 and TRBJ2-3): GAGVSQTPSNKVTEKGKYVELRCDPISGHTALYWYRQSLGQGPEFLIYFQGTGAADDSGLPNDRFFAVRPEGSVSTLKIQRTERGDSAVYLCASSPDRTDTQYFGPGTRLTVL.

This sequence joins TRBV5-5 and TRBJ1-2; 7 nucleotides align to TRBD1. J lost 4 bases, V lost 5 bases, and 17 bases had no gene match. From germline, CDR1 is SGHKS and CDR2 YYEKEE (reference sequence). The CDR3 loop spans 17 amino acids. CDR3 residues: CASRLAGTAVGPYGYTF. CDR3 DNA: TGTGCCAGCAGACTCGCCGGGACAGCCGTGGGTCCCTATGGCTACACCTTC.

This chain links TRBV29-1 with TRBJ2-7; TRBD1 matches 9 bases. The CDR3 is 17 residues long. Germline assignment: CDR1 SQVTM and CDR2 ANQGSEA. V was pared by 0 bases and J by 2 bases, with 11 bases of the junction left unmatched. CDR3 sequence: CSVEESVRDRVTYEQYF. CDR3 sequence (DNA): TGCAGCGTTGAAGAGTCTGTCCGGGACAGGGTCACCTACGAGCAGTACTTC.

This chain uses TRBV9 with TRBJ2-2; D remains unclear. CDR3 length: 13 amino acids. The germline V gene encodes CDR1 SGDLS and CDR2 YYNGEE. Trimming stripped 5 bases from V and 1 base from J, with 6 bases between. CDR3 region: CASSGMNTGELFF. The DNA for the CDR3 is TGTGCCAGCAGTGGGATGAACACCGGGGAGCTGTTTTTT.

As to this clone: This same CDR3 is encoded by further DNA sequences in the sample. The chain carries TRBV5-1 and TRBJ2-3; D remains unclear. Germline V gene sequence: CDR1 SGHRS, CDR2 YFSETQ. CDR3 length equals 15 residues. Trimming took 0 bases from V and 1 from J, leaving 9 bases between them. CDR3 region: CASSLAGVGTDTQYF. As DNA, the CDR3 is TGCGCCAGCAGCTTGGCTGGTGTGGGCACAGATACGCAGTATTTT.

The chain links TRBV28 to TRBJ2-2; TRBD2 matches at 7 bases. Germline loops: CDR1 MDHEN, CDR2 SYDVKM. CDR3 length: 15 residues. V gave up 6 bases and J gave up 3 bases; unmatched junction bases: 7. For the CDR3, the DNA is TGTGCCAGCAGCCGTTCCACTAGCGACACCGGGGAGCTGTTTTTT. This translates into CASSRSTSDTGELFF.

The chain has TRBV30 and TRBJ2-1, with D perhaps matching TRBD2 (5 bases). The germline V gene has CDR1 GTSNPN and CDR2 SVGIG (reference sequence). The CDR3 consists of 11 residues. Deletions cut 0 bases from V and 9 bases from J, with 6 bases between. The CDR3 reads CAWSVGIEQFF. CDR3 DNA sequence: TGTGCCTGGAGTGTCGGGATTGAGCAGTTCTTC.

The chain links TRBV13 to TRBJ2-2; 12 bases match TRBD2. The CDR3 is made up of 17 amino acids. The ends lost 5 bases at V and 4 bases at J; junction bases unmatched: 8. Germline CDR1 and CDR2: PRHDT and FYEKMQ (reference sequence). The CDR3 DNA reads TGTGCCAGCAGCGGCGCCGGGACTAGCGGGCCCACCGGGGAGCTGTTTTTT. It translates to CASSGAGTSGPTGELFF.

As regards this clone: Other DNA sequences within the sample encode an identical CDR3. The chain carries TRBV7-3 and TRBJ2-1; D not certain. The CDR3 is 14 residues long. V was clipped by 5 bases and J by 0 bases, with 8 bases between them. Germline CDR1 and CDR2: SGHTA and FQGTGA. CDR3 bases: TGTGCCAGCAGCCTGACTGGCTCCTACAATGAGCAGTTCTTC. Residues: CASSLTGSYNEQFF.

The chain employs TRBV5-1 and TRBJ2-3; D is ambiguous. Germline V gene data show CDR1 as SGHRS and CDR2 as YFSETQ. This CDR3 spans 13 amino acids. V lost 3 bases and J lost 6, with 11 bases in between. In DNA form, the CDR3 reads TGCGCCAGCAGCTCGGAGCCTGAGGATACGCAGTATTTT. Its translation: CASSSEPEDTQYF. The whole variable domain, remainder taken from reference TRBV5-1 and TRBJ2-3, is KAGVTQTPRYLIKTRGQQVTLSCSPISGHRSVSWYQQTPGQGLQFLFEYFSETQRNKGNFPGRFSGRQFSNSRSEMNVSTLELGDSALYLCASSSEPEDTQYFGPGTRLTVL.

V gene TRBV5-4 combines with J gene TRBJ2-5; TRBD1 might be the D (6 bases). Germline V gene data show CDR1 as SGHNT and CDR2 as YYREEE (reference sequence). V lost 3 bases and J lost 2, with 11 bases in between. The CDR3 has 14 amino acids. CDR3 nucleotide sequence: TGTGCCAGCAGCTGGGGACAAATACAAGAGACCCAGTACTTC. The encoded protein is CASSWGQIQETQYF.

The chain combines TRBV7-9 with TRBJ2-1; D not resolved. Germline V gene data show CDR1 as SEHNR and CDR2 as FQNEAQ (reference sequence). V dropped 4 bases and J dropped 9 bases, with 16 bases sitting between them. The CDR3 runs to 14 residues. CDR3 sequence: CASSWYVVETEQFF. The CDR3 coding sequence is TGTGCCAGCAGCTGGTACGTCGTGGAGACTGAGCAGTTCTTC.

The V gene is TRBV5-4, the J gene TRBJ1-1; D remains unclear. CDR1 and CDR2 from the germline V gene are SGHNT and YYREEE (reference sequence). The V gene lost 6 bases and the J gene lost 14 bases, with 26 bases spanning the gap. This CDR3 region has 14 residues. The CDR3 reads CASTKDGLTPTSFF. In DNA, the CDR3 is TGTGCCAGCACCAAGGATGGTTTAACACCTACTTCGTTCTTT.

This clone occurred once. The J gene is TRBJ1-1, the V gene TRBV25-1, with D tentatively TRBD1 (6 bases). Trimming took off 7 bases at V and 3 bases at J, with 18 bases between the two ends. Per germline, CDR1 MGHDK and CDR2 SYGVNS. The CDR3 loop spans 15 amino acids. CDR3 residues: CASTQRGRGYTEAFF. CDR3 nucleotide sequence: TGTGCCAGCACCCAAAGAGGCAGGGGTTACACTGAAGCTTTCTTT.

The rearrangement links TRBV18 to TRBJ2-3; D ambiguous. The CDR3 is 14 residues long. V was pared by 3 bases and J by 0 bases, with 7 bases between. Germline lookup yields CDR1 KGHSH and CDR2 LQKENI. CDR3 protein: CASSPTRSTDTQYF. The CDR3 DNA follows: TGTGCCAGCTCACCGACAAGAAGCACAGATACGCAGTATTTT.

J is TRBJ2-7 and V is TRBV5-1; TRBD1 is a possible D gene (6 bases). V was pared by 0 bases and J by 2 bases, with 15 bases between. The CDR3 consists of 16 residues. Germline CDR1 and CDR2: SGHRS and YFSETQ. Here the CDR3 reads CASSLGLGQQTYEQYF. The CDR3 nucleotides are TGCGCCAGCAGCTTGGGTTTAGGACAGCAGACCTACGAGCAGTACTTC. The full variable domain, in which reference TRBV5-1 and TRBJ2-7 provide the parts outside the CDR3, is KAGVTQTPRYLIKTRGQQVTLSCSPISGHRSVSWYQQTPGQGLQFLFEYFSETQRNKGNFPGRFSGRQFSNSRSEMNVSTLELGDSALYLCASSLGLGQQTYEQYFGPGTRLTVT.

The genes are TRBV28 and TRBJ1-4; D not resolved. The V and J ends lost 2 bases and 7 bases respectively, with 11 bases between them. Germline CDR1 and CDR2: MDHEN and SYDVKM. This CDR3 region has 14 residues. The CDR3 nucleotides read TGTGCCAGCAGTTTACCTCCCCTTAGTGAAAAACTGTTTTTT. It codes for CASSLPPLSEKLFF. Looking up the rest from reference TRBV28 and TRBJ1-4 gives the full variable domain: DVKVTQSSRYLVKRTGEKVFLECVQDMDHENMFWYRQDPGLGLRLIYFSYDVKMKEKGDIPEGYSVSREKKERFSLILESASTNQTSMYLCASSLPPLSEKLFFGSGTQLSVL.

V usage is TRBV7-9 and J usage is TRBJ1-5; 9 nucleotides agree with TRBD1. Germline assignment: CDR1 SEHNR and CDR2 FQNEAQ (reference sequence). J lost 6 bases, V lost 3 bases, and 3 bases had no gene match. The CDR3 is made up of 14 amino acids. The CDR3 sequence: CASSFGTGFQPQHF. As DNA, the CDR3 is TGTGCCAGCAGCTTCGGGACAGGGTTTCAGCCCCAGCATTTT.